This T cell receptor beta chain is drawn from a study of CD4 T cells in relation to SARS-CoV-2 and coronaviruses. This clone was seen a handful of times. Antigen specificity is unknown. CD4+ T cells from unexposed donors were obtained before the COVID-19 pandemic (2011-2018). Naive and memory CD4+ T cells were separated from cryopreserved PBMCs. The study's findings and limits: In approximately 70% of donors, memory CD4+ clonotypes crossrecognized SARS-CoV-2 and at least one common cold coronavirus spike.

The assay was immunoSEQ multiplex PCR, and TCRdb's table has in-frame clones only and misses some. The table includes about 68,000 clones, 80% to 95% detected once. The CDR3 has 16 amino acids. V shed 0 bases and J shed 2 bases, with 12 bases lying between them. Germline lookup yields CDR1 SGHRS and CDR2 YFSETQ. V and J are TRBV5-1 and TRBJ1-3; D remains ambiguous. The sequenced sample consisted of naive CD4+ T cells from PBMCs. Subset specified: naive CD4+ T cells isolated by negative enrichment. This sequence was found in a human donor in good health. CDR3 amino acids: CASSLVLGRPGNTIYF. CDR3 DNA: TGCGCCAGCAGCTTGGTATTGGGCAGACCTGGAAACACCATATATTTT.